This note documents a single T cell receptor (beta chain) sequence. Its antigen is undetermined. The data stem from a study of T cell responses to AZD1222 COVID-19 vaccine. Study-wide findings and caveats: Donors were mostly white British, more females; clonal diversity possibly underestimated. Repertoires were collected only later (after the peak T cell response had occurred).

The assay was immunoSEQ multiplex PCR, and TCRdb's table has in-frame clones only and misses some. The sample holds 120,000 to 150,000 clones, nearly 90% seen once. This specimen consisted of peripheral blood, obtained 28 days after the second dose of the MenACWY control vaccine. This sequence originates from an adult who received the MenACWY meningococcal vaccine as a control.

The CDR3 region is CASSGRGAGGELFF. The DNA of the CDR3 is TGTGCCAGCAGCGGACGGGGGGCTGGAGGGGAGCTGTTTTTT. V is TRBV3-1 (or the pseudogene TRBV3-2) and J is TRBJ2-2, with D possibly matching TRBD2 (7 bases). V was pared by 5 bases and J by 8 bases, with 15 bases between. Looked up from germline, CDR1 is LGHDT and CDR2 is YNNKEL (reference sequence). This CDR3 comprises 14 residues.